This TCR beta chain was captured by sequencing in a study of glioma-infiltrating T cells after dendritic cell vaccination. Looking at the study overall: Samples are from glioblastoma patients in Phase I and II dendritic cell vaccine trials. General study findings and limits: Higher TCR clonality did not directly relate to longer survival.

The V end lost 4 bases, the J end lost 4 bases, and 18 bases lay between the germline ends. The CDR3 loop spans 16 amino acids. Germline CDR1 is SEHNR and CDR2 is FQNEAQ (reference sequence). Up to about 2 ug genomic DNA was used for TCRB CDR3 amplification. Libraries were prepared by immunoSEQ multiplex PCR; TCRdb keeps only in-frame clonotypes and omits some of them. The data contain tens of thousands of clones, more than 75% of them singletons. Time point denoted: after dendritic cell vaccination, including at tumor progression/relapse. All glioblastoma patients lacked an isocitrate dehydrogenase mutation. Regarding this clone: What it binds is unknown.

This clonotype originated in a human donor with glioblastoma. The sample was blood, taken after dendritic cell vaccination. The chain employs TRBV7-9 and TRBJ2-3, with D possibly TRBD1 on 6 matching bases. CDR3 DNA: TGTGCCAGCAGCTGGCCGGGACAAGGGACCTCAGATACGCAGTATTTT. This translates into CASSWPGQGTSDTQYF. Using reference TRBV7-9 and TRBJ2-3 for the parts outside the CDR3, the full variable domain is DTGVSQNPRHKITKRGQNVTFRCDPISEHNRLYWYRQTLGQGPEFLTYFQNEAQLEKSRLLSDRFSAERPKGSFSTLEIQRTEQGDSAMYLCASSWPGQGTSDTQYFGPGTRLTVL.